One and the same sample provided the 27 T cell receptor beta chains below, sequenced in a study of T cells in Graves' hyperthyroidism and ophthalmopathy. The TCR beta CDR3 regions underwent amplification using RNA transcripts as the source. A first-round RT-PCR of the TCR CDR3 used the HTBI primer set. Each CDR3 protein is one row after TCRdb ran MiXCR on the multiplex PCR reads. The table includes roughly 500,000 distinct CDR3 sequences, approximately 44% detected once. Sequencing input: peripheral blood or thyroid tissue (not recorded which). The receptors originated from an adult woman with Graves' disease, either hyperthyroidism or ophthalmopathy (not recorded which).

Note on this clonotype: At one end, the junction sequence differs from germline, possibly due to a read error. The V and J genes are TRBV4-2 and TRBJ2-5; the D gene is possibly TRBD1 (6 bases). The CDR3 sequence is 17 residues long. Germline loops: CDR1 LGHNA, CDR2 YNFKEQ. The CDR3 DNA follows: TGTGCCAGCAGCCAAGAAGGTCAGGGGCTGACCCAAGAGGCCCAGTACTTC. It encodes CASSQEGQGLTQEAQYF.

This clonotype was counted ten times or more. The V call is TRBV7-9, the J call TRBJ1-1; D gene unclear. Trimming removed 3 bases from V and 6 bases from J, with 11 bases in between. Germline V lookup: CDR1 SEHNR, CDR2 FQNEAQ (reference sequence). The CDR3 is made up of 13 amino acids. The CDR3 loop is CASSLGPYPEAFF. For the CDR3, the DNA is TGTGCCAGCAGCTTGGGTCCGTATCCTGAAGCTTTCTTT.

The chain combines TRBV24-1 with TRBJ1-5; possibly TRBD1 for D (6 bases). CDR1 and CDR2 (germline): KGHDR, SFDVKD. The CDR3 covers 13 residues. CDR3 bases: TGTGCTAGATTAGACAGGTATGATCAGCCCCAGCATTTT. Protein product: CARLDRYDQPQHF.

This clonotype was counted only a few times. The rearrangement joins TRBV7-8 to TRBJ2-6, with 10 bases matching TRBD1. Trimming at V came to 1 base and at J to 11 bases, leaving 11 bases not matched to a gene. Germline V CDR1 and CDR2: SGHVS, FQNEAQ. The CDR3 spans 17 residues. This CDR3 is CASSLGPLGQGIYVLTF. CDR3 DNA: TGTGCCAGCAGCTTAGGTCCATTGGGACAGGGGATCTACGTCCTGACTTTC.

This chain uses TRBV6-5 with TRBJ1-3; possibly TRBD1 for D (6 bases). V was pared by 1 base and J by 0 bases, with 13 bases between. Germline values: CDR1 MNHEY, CDR2 SVGAGI. CDR3 length: 17 amino acids. CDR3 in amino acids: CASSYFTTGISGNTIYF. The DNA of the CDR3 is TGTGCCAGCAGTTACTTCACGACAGGCATCTCTGGAAACACCATATATTTT.

This sequence joins TRBV7-3 and TRBJ2-7; D may match TRBD1 or TRBD2 (5 bases each). The germline V gene has CDR1 SGHTA and CDR2 FQGTGA. Trimming removed 1 base at V and 7 bases at J, with 17 bases between. CDR3 length equals 15 residues. This chain's CDR3 is CASSLNPGPQREQYF. The CDR3 DNA reads TGTGCCAGCAGCTTAAATCCGGGACCCCAGCGGGAGCAGTACTTC.

In this sample, this clonotype turned up a few times. The rearrangement links TRBV19 to TRBJ2-7; TRBD1 is a possible D gene (5 bases). The ends were cut back, 11 bases at V and 3 bases at J, with 20 bases in the middle. Germline assignment: CDR1 LNHDA and CDR2 SQIVND (reference sequence). The CDR3 contains 14 residues. Written as DNA, the CDR3 is TGTGCCTGGAACCACGGACACCTAAGCTACGAGCAGTACTTC. This translates into CAWNHGHLSYEQYF.

The V gene is TRBV2, the J gene TRBJ2-5; no definite D call. The CDR3 covers 12 residues. CDR1 and CDR2 (germline): SNHLY, FYNNEI. The V gene lost 8 bases and the J gene lost 0 bases, with 7 bases spanning the gap. CDR3: CASQANQETQYF. The CDR3 coding sequence is TGTGCCAGCCAGGCAAACCAAGAGACCCAGTACTTC.

There are many counts of this clonotype. The chain uses TRBV20-1 and TRBJ1-5, with D perhaps TRBD1 (5 bases). Trimming took 1 base from V and 0 from J, leaving 7 bases between them. Per germline, CDR1 DFQATT and CDR2 SNEGSKA (reference sequence). This CDR3 is built from 14 residues. The chain's CDR3 is CSARVRDSNQPQHF. The DNA of the CDR3 is TGCAGTGCTAGAGTCAGGGATAGCAATCAGCCCCAGCATTTT.

This rearrangement joins TRBV2 to TRBJ2-7, with 9 positions matching TRBD1. Germline trimming cut 5 bases from V and 6 bases from J; bases unmatched to any gene: 5. Looked up from germline, CDR1 is SNHLY and CDR2 is FYNNEI. The CDR3 runs 13 residues. The CDR3 spells CASSFGTGSEQYF. CDR3 bases: TGTGCCAGCAGTTTTGGGACAGGGAGCGAGCAGTACTTC.

This clonotype was picked up many times. The J gene is TRBJ2-1, the V gene TRBV24-1, with D possibly TRBD2 on 5 matching bases. CDR3 length equals 13 residues. Germline V CDR1 and CDR2: KGHDR, SFDVKD. Deletions cut 6 bases from V and 4 bases from J, with 9 bases between. In DNA form, the CDR3 reads TGTGCCACCAGTCGGGGTTCGTACAATGAGCAGTTCTTC. It is translated as CATSRGSYNEQFF.

The chain has TRBV7-9 and TRBJ1-2; no firm D call. The CDR3 is made up of 13 amino acids. The ends were cut back, 6 bases at V and 1 base at J, with 9 bases in the middle. CDR1 and CDR2 from the germline V gene are SEHNR and FQNEAQ (reference sequence). CDR3: CASRPTSNYGYTF. The CDR3 DNA reads TGTGCCAGCAGACCGACAAGTAACTATGGCTACACCTTC.

In this sample, this clonotype turned up many times. The rearrangement joins TRBV20-1 to TRBJ1-2, with 7 nucleotides matching TRBD1. Per germline, CDR1 DFQATT and CDR2 SNEGSKA (reference sequence). There are 15 residues in the CDR3. V lost 0 bases, J lost 4 bases, and 8 bases stayed unmatched. The CDR3 here is CSARDPTGTSYGYTF. The CDR3, as DNA: TGCAGTGCTAGAGACCCGACAGGGACTTCCTATGGCTACACCTTC.

This clonotype was counted a few times. The junction departs from germline at one end; a sequencing error may be responsible. The chain recombines TRBV13 with TRBJ1-2; D gene unclear. The CDR3 sequence is 13 residues long. The V gene's germline CDR1 is PRHDT and CDR2 FYEKMQ (reference sequence). The CDR3 sequence is CASSLSDVYGYTF. The CDR3 DNA reads as TGCGCCAGCAGCTTGTCAGACGTCTATGGCTACACCTTC.

This clonotype was detected many times. This chain links TRBV5-4 with TRBJ2-7; possibly TRBD2 for D (6 bases). The V and J ends lost 0 bases and 9 bases respectively, with 13 bases between them. Per germline, CDR1 SGHNT and CDR2 YYREEE (reference sequence). The CDR3 has 13 amino acids. CDR3 sequence (DNA): TGTGCCAGCAGCTTGGCGGAGGGTCTGGCGCAGTACTTC. Translating it yields CASSLAEGLAQYF.

This clonotype was seen at least ten times. The chain joins TRBV5-8 to TRBJ1-3, with D hard to call. Germline loops: CDR1 SGHTS, CDR2 YDEGEE. Deletions cut 3 bases from V and 0 bases from J, with 4 bases between. There are 13 residues in the CDR3. CDR3 protein: CASSSHSGNTIYF. Here the CDR3 DNA reads TGTGCCAGCAGCTCCCACTCTGGAAACACCATATATTTT.

In the case of this clonotype: The CDR3 carries no conserved terminal phenylalanine or tryptophan, so it likely arises from a read error. This chain connects TRBV20-1 to TRBJ2-5; 9 nucleotides line up with TRBD1. The CDR3 has 16 amino acids. The trim removed 3 bases at V and 2 bases at J, leaving 10 bases unmatched. Germline CDR1 is DFQATT and CDR2 is SNEGSKA (reference sequence). CDR3 in amino acids: CSASRDRAPAQETQYC. In DNA, the CDR3 is TGCAGTGCTAGCCGGGACAGGGCGCCAGCTCAAGAGACCCAGTACTGC.

This clonotype appeared a single time. The rearrangement links TRBV29-1 to TRBJ2-6; the D gene is possibly TRBD1 (6 bases). The CDR3 spans 18 residues. Germline CDR1 reads SQVTM; CDR2 reads ANQGSEA. V was cut by 7 bases and J by 2 bases, with 24 bases left in between. This chain's CDR3 is CSAEVDRRDFTGANVLTF. The CDR3 nucleotides are TGCAGCGCCGAGGTGGACAGAAGGGATTTTACTGGGGCCAACGTCCTGACTTTC.

This chain uses TRBV20-1 with TRBJ1-1; weak D call: TRBD1 (5 bases). This CDR3 is built from 22 residues. Germline assignment: CDR1 DFQATT and CDR2 SNEGSKA (reference sequence). Trimming removed 0 bases from V and 0 bases from J, with 32 bases in between. The CDR3 loop reads CSARDRSGRALGYDSLNTEAFF. CDR3 DNA: TGCAGTGCTAGAGATCGGTCAGGGAGAGCTCTAGGCTATGACAGCCTGAACACTGAAGCTTTCTTT.

This clonotype was detected ten times or more. This sequence joins TRBV7-8 and TRBJ2-5, with TRBD2 matching over 14 bases. Germline V gene lookup returns CDR1 SGHVS and CDR2 FQNEAQ. This CDR3 region has 18 residues. V lost 5 bases to trimming and J lost 5 bases; unmatched junction nucleotides: 13. CDR3 coding DNA: TGTGCCAGCAGCGTCTCACGGACTAGCGGGAGGTTGTTGGAGACCCAGTACTTC. This encodes CASSVSRTSGRLLETQYF. Using reference TRBV7-8 and TRBJ2-5 for the parts outside the CDR3, the full variable domain is GAGVSQSPRYKVAKRGQDVALRCDPISGHVSLFWYQQALGQGPEFLTYFQNEAQLDKSGLPSDRFFAERPEGSVSTLKIQRTQQEDSAVYLCASSVSRTSGRLLETQYFGPGTRLLVL.

This clonotype was found many times. The rearrangement links TRBV5-1 to TRBJ2-5; 7 nucleotides line up with TRBD1. CDR1 is SGHRS and CDR2 is YFSETQ in the germline V gene. Germline trimming cut 4 bases from V and 2 bases from J; bases unmatched to any gene: 8. CDR3 size: 15 residues. This chain's CDR3 is CASSPDAGGQETQYF. Written as DNA, the CDR3 is TGCGCCAGCAGCCCCGACGCAGGGGGACAAGAGACCCAGTACTTC.

In its sample, this clonotype was seen many times. The gene calls are TRBV5-5 and TRBJ1-5, with D uncertain. Germline CDR1 SGHKS, CDR2 YYEKEE (reference sequence). The CDR3 length is 16 residues. Trimming stripped 2 bases from V and 1 base from J, with 13 bases between. This CDR3 reads CASSFLWQASNQPQHF. The CDR3 bases are TGTGCCAGCAGCTTTCTGTGGCAGGCCAGCAATCAGCCCCAGCATTTT.

The chain combines TRBV7-9 with TRBJ2-7; no clear D. Trimming stripped 1 base from V and 6 bases from J, with 7 bases between. Germline V lookup: CDR1 SEHNR, CDR2 FQNEAQ (reference sequence). This CDR3 comprises 12 residues. The CDR3 spells CASSLEAVEQYF. The CDR3 DNA sequence: TGTGCCAGCAGCTTAGAGGCAGTCGAGCAGTACTTC.

This clonotype was observed a few times. V is TRBV25-1 and J is TRBJ1-2; 8 bases align to TRBD1. V dropped 3 bases and J dropped 4; count of bases not matched to a gene: 10. Germline loops: CDR1 MGHDK, CDR2 SYGVNS. This CDR3 comprises 16 residues. The CDR3 DNA reads TGTGCCAGCAGTGAGTGGGGACAGGAGGATTTCTATGGCTACACCTTC. It encodes CASSEWGQEDFYGYTF.

The chain couples TRBV10-3 to TRBJ1-2, with a possible D match to TRBD1 (6 bases). The CDR3 loop spans 15 amino acids. The V end was cut by 6 bases, the J end by 8 bases, with 22 bases between. The germline V gene encodes CDR1 ENHRY and CDR2 SYGVKD. CDR3 bases: TGTGCCATCAGCCCGGGACATTCCGACTTTAACGGCTACACCTTC. This translates into CAISPGHSDFNGYTF.

This clonotype was recorded at least ten times. This chain uses TRBV7-9 with TRBJ1-5; D may be TRBD1 (6 bases). The CDR3 covers 18 residues. The germline CDR1 and CDR2 sequences are SEHNR and FQNEAQ (reference sequence). With 5 bases removed from V and 3 bases from J, the gap between germline ends came to 23 bases. CDR3 DNA: TGTGCCAGCAGCCCTAGAGGGGGGGCAACCGCCCCCAATCAGCCCCAGCATTTT. Protein sequence: CASSPRGGATAPNQPQHF.

This clonotype occurred many times. V and J are TRBV2 and TRBJ2-7; D call uncertain. The CDR3 contains 13 residues. CDR1 and CDR2 from the germline V gene are SNHLY and FYNNEI. V was trimmed by 3 bases and J by 2 bases, leaving 8 bases between them. CDR3 in amino acids: CASSEIKAYEQYF. The CDR3 DNA is TGTGCCAGCAGTGAGATTAAAGCCTACGAGCAGTACTTC.